This T cell receptor (beta chain) comes out of a study of OX40 agonist ivuxolimab in advanced cancers. TCRdb keeps only in-frame clones here, not all; method: immunoSEQ multiplex PCR. The data hold approximately 40,000 clones, with around 77% observed a single time. The sample in question was CD4+ or CD8+ T cells sorted from blood, obtained in a trial of the OX40 agonist ivuxolimab. This clonotype was obtained from an adult with an advanced solid tumor such as melanoma, head and neck, liver or kidney cancer.

The CDR3 coding sequence is TGCGCCAGCAGCCAAGTGGGCGGGGAGCTGTTTTTT. This encodes CASSQVGGELFF. V and J are TRBV4-1 and TRBJ2-2, with D hard to call. The V gene lost 1 base and the J gene lost 7 bases, with 4 bases spanning the gap. The CDR3 totals 12 residues. Looked up from germline, CDR1 is MGHRA and CDR2 is YSYEKL.